This is a list of T cell receptor beta chains from one sample in a study of T cell changes during pregnancy in multiple sclerosis. Method: immunoSEQ multiplex PCR; TCRdb's copy keeps in-frame clones and lacks some. The data hold around 63,000 clones, with roughly 92% observed a single time. The starting material was CD8+ T cells from peripheral blood mononuclear cells, obtained in the third trimester of pregnancy. These receptors originate from a female donor in good health, enrolled as a control in a pregnancy study. Each CDR3 is given with its conserved first and last residue. A D gene is named only where the DNA matches it firmly. The listing skips clone size in some rows; elsewhere it reads once, few, many or a size class.

j_call | d_call | clone_size | v_call | cdr3_nt | cdr3_aa
TRBJ1-1 | TRBD1 | few | TRBV7-9 | TGTGCCAGCAGCGCCACAGGGGTAAACACTGAAGCTTTCTTT | CASSATGVNTEAFF
TRBJ2-1 | - | - | TRBV5-6 | TGTGCCAGCAGCAGACCAGGGGAGACGTACAATGAGCAGTTCTTC | CASSRPGETYNEQFF
TRBJ2-7 | - | - | TRBV7-9 | TGTGCCAGCAGCCCCACTCGCTCCTACGAGCAGTACTTC | CASSPTRSYEQYF
TRBJ1-1 | - | - | TRBV10-3 | TGTGCCAGTAGTTTCGTGAACACTGAAGCTTTCTTT | CASSFVNTEAFF
TRBJ1-2 | - | - | TRBV19 | TGTGCCAGTAGTATTGGCATTGATGGCTACACCTTC | CASSIGIDGYTF
TRBJ1-2 | TRBD1 | - | TRBV11-3 | TGTGCCAGCAGCCCGGACAGGGCAGCTAACTATGGCTACACCTTC | CASSPDRAANYGYTF
TRBJ1-1 | TRBD1 | - | TRBV9 | TGTGCCAGCACCGAGGGGGCTGGAGGGACTGAAGCTTTCTTT | CASTEGAGGTEAFF
TRBJ2-3 | TRBD1 | - | TRBV27 | TGTGCCAGCAGCGGACCCGGGACAGGGGATGGCACAGATACGCAGTATTTT | CASSGPGTGDGTDTQYF
TRBJ1-2 | - | - | TRBV9 | TGTGCCAGCAGCGACCTCCAGGGCGCTAACTATGGCTACACCTTC | CASSDLQGANYGYTF
TRBJ2-7 | - | - | TRBV29-1 | TGCAGCGTTGAGCAGGGCTACGAGCAGTACTTC | CSVEQGYEQYF
TRBJ2-1 | - | - | TRBV29-1 | TGCAGCGTTGTGACAGCCTCATACAATGAGCAGTTCTTC | CSVVTASYNEQFF